This passage covers 11 T cell receptor beta chains from one sample sequenced in a study of shared clonotypes between healthy human individuals. The repertoire was sequenced with immunoSEQ multiplex PCR; TCRdb's copy has only in-frame clones and lacks some. The sample yields millions of clones, roughly 96% seen once. The sequencing input was naive CD4+ T cells sorted from blood. As to subset: CD45RA+ positively selected. The source of these receptors is a man younger than 35 in good health.

This clone was observed once. The chain employs TRBV19 and TRBJ2-2; D unclear. This CDR3 has 14 amino acids. V lost 10 bases and J lost 2, with 14 bases in between. Germline V CDR1 and CDR2: LNHDA, SQIVND (reference sequence). CDR3 in amino acids: CATLFPVNTGELFF. The CDR3, as DNA: TGTGCCACTCTATTCCCGGTTAACACCGGGGAGCTGTTTTTT.

About this clone itself: The sample contains more than one DNA sequence encoding this CDR3. This chain connects TRBV5-1 to TRBJ2-3; the match to TRBD2 covers 8 bases. The CDR3 has 15 residues. Trimming took 0 bases from V and 1 from J; bases not matched to a gene: 1. Germline V CDR1 and CDR2: SGHRS, YFSETQ. The CDR3 DNA reads TGCGCCAGCAGCTTGGTTAGCGGGGGCACAGATACGCAGTATTTT. Translating gives CASSLVSGGTDTQYF.

This clone was observed once. The chain uses TRBV5-8 and TRBJ2-7, with TRBD2 as a possible D gene (6 bases). Germline V CDR1 and CDR2: SGHTS, YDEGEE. Trimming left V 1 base short and J 1 base short, with 18 bases between. The CDR3 is 17 amino acids. Here the CDR3 reads CASSLNRLGSYSYEQYF. DNA for the CDR3: TGTGCCAGCAGCTTGAACAGACTAGGGTCTTATTCCTACGAGCAGTACTTC.

Comments on this clone: The same CDR3 can be traced to other DNA sequences in this sample. V gene TRBV27 combines with J gene TRBJ1-5; D ambiguous. Trimming pared 6 bases from V and 1 base from J, leaving 7 bases between. The CDR3 consists of 13 residues. The germline V gene encodes CDR1 MNHEY and CDR2 SMNVEV (reference sequence). CDR3 protein: CASSFKSNQPQHF. The CDR3 region has the DNA TGTGCCAGCAGCTTCAAGAGCAATCAGCCCCAGCATTTT.

Concerning this clone itself: The junction does not match germline at one end; this may be a read error. The chain joins TRBV5-8 to TRBJ2-7, with 8 bases that match TRBD1. CDR1 is SGHTS, CDR2 YDEGEE, per germline. The CDR3 has 12 amino acids. CDR3 loop: CASSRPQGAGFF. For the CDR3, the DNA is TGTGCCAGCAGCAGGCCCCAGGGGGCAGGGTTCTTC.

The rearrangement uses TRBV20-1 and TRBJ2-3; D remains ambiguous. Germline assignment: CDR1 DFQATT and CDR2 SNEGSKA (reference sequence). CDR3 length: 9 residues. CDR3 sequence reads: CRGGISQYF. In DNA, the CDR3 is TGCAGGGGTGGGATATCGCAGTATTTT.

The J gene is TRBJ2-7, the V gene TRBV11-2, with unresolved D. CDR3 size: 15 residues. Germline CDR1 reads SGHAT; CDR2 reads FQNNGV. The ends were cut back, 1 base at V and 5 bases at J, with 15 bases in the middle. For the CDR3, the DNA is TGTGCCAGCAGCTTAGTATTTCCTCTTATGCACGAGCAGTACTTC. Translation gives CASSLVFPLMHEQYF.

V gene TRBV5-1 combines with J gene TRBJ1-1, with D unresolved. Germline assignment: CDR1 SGHRS and CDR2 YFSETQ. The ends were cut back, 2 bases at V and 5 bases at J, with 10 bases in the middle. The CDR3 contains 13 residues. The CDR3: CASSFSGGTEAFF. The CDR3 nucleotides are TGCGCCAGCAGCTTCTCAGGTGGGACTGAAGCTTTCTTT. The complete variable domain, with remaining parts taken from reference TRBV5-1 and TRBJ1-1, reads KAGVTQTPRYLIKTRGQQVTLSCSPISGHRSVSWYQQTPGQGLQFLFEYFSETQRNKGNFPGRFSGRQFSNSRSEMNVSTLELGDSALYLCASSFSGGTEAFFGQGTRLTVV.

The chain combines TRBV7-6 with TRBJ1-1; no clear D. This CDR3 contains 13 residues. Germline lookup yields CDR1 SGHVS and CDR2 FNYEAQ. V dropped 5 bases and J dropped 2 bases, with 9 bases sitting between them. The CDR3 DNA reads as TGTGCCAGCAGCACGACGGTTAACACTGAAGCTTTCTTT. Protein product: CASSTTVNTEAFF. The full variable domain, rest sourced from reference TRBV7-6 and TRBJ1-1, is GAGVSQSPRYKVTKRGQDVALRCDPISGHVSLYWYRQALGQGPEFLTYFNYEAQQDKSGLPNDRFSAERPEGSISTLTIQRTEQRDSAMYRCASSTTVNTEAFFGQGTRLTVV.

This clone was picked up one time. A read error may produce the germline difference seen at one junction end. The V and J genes are TRBV7-7 and TRBJ2-5; a weak D match, TRBD1 (6 bases). CDR3 length: 13 residues. CDR1 SSHAT and CDR2 FNYEAQ come from the germline V gene (reference sequence). The CDR3: CASSLDSPETQYF. The CDR3 DNA sequence: TGTGCTAGCAGCTTGGACAGTCCGGAGACCCAGTACTTC.

Details on this clone: It may be a read error: a sequence one base away is much more abundant. The CDR3 sequence: CASSANYEQYF. Written as DNA, the CDR3 is TGTGCCAGCAGTGCTAACTACGAGCAGTACTTC. V gene TRBV6-1 combines with J gene TRBJ2-7, with unresolved D. The CDR3 extends over 11 amino acids. Trimming removed 4 bases from V and 3 bases from J, with 4 bases in between. Per germline, CDR1 MNHNS and CDR2 SASEGT.